The 23 T cell receptor beta chains presented below share a single source sample, sequenced in a study of cytomegalovirus exposure and HLA in healthy donors. Profiled with immunoSEQ multiplex PCR; TCRdb holds only in-frame clones, not every one. The sample records fewer than 350,000 clones, roughly 90% being singletons. The source material was PBMCs. The receptors stem from a woman between 18 and 29 years old in good health and CMV-seronegative.

This clone was recorded a few times. This chain joins TRBV5-4 and TRBJ1-4; possibly TRBD1 for D (6 bases). This CDR3 is built from 15 residues. From germline, CDR1 is SGHNT and CDR2 YYREEE (reference sequence). Trimming shortened V by 1 base and J by 4 bases, and 11 bases separated the two germline ends. The CDR3 DNA reads TGTGCCAGCAGCTTGAGGGGGGACTATAATGAAAAACTGTTTTTT. Amino acid sequence: CASSLRGDYNEKLFF.

Here the CDR3 DNA reads TGCGCCAGCAGGGGGAGAGAGACCCAGTACTTC. This translates into CASRGRETQYF. This chain links TRBV4-1 with TRBJ2-5; D perhaps matches TRBD2 (5 bases). CDR1 is MGHRA and CDR2 is YSYEKL in the germline V gene. V was shortened by 6 bases and J by 4 bases, with 6 bases between the two germline ends. The CDR3 runs to 11 residues.

V and J are TRBV6-5 and TRBJ2-7, with D tentatively TRBD2 (5 bases). Trimming removed 8 bases at V and 0 bases at J, with 14 bases between. This CDR3 is built from 14 residues. The germline V gene encodes CDR1 MNHEY and CDR2 SVGAGI. CDR3 sequence (DNA): TGTGCCAGCGGAATAGCGCCTCGCTCCTACGAGCAGTACTTC. It codes for CASGIAPRSYEQYF.

V gene TRBV10-1 combines with J gene TRBJ2-7, with TRBD2 matching over 10 bases. V shed 3 bases, J shed 5 bases, and the junction held 7 bases outside the gene matches. The CDR3 sequence is 15 residues long. CDR1 WNHNN and CDR2 SYGVQD come from the germline V gene (reference sequence). In DNA form, the CDR3 reads TGCGCCAGCAGTGAAGAAGCGGGAGGGCCGAACGAGCAGTACTTC. Amino acid sequence: CASSEEAGGPNEQYF.

The chain uses TRBV28 and TRBJ2-2; 9 bases agree with TRBD2. The CDR3 runs to 15 residues. Germline V gene sequence: CDR1 MDHEN, CDR2 SYDVKM. The V gene end was trimmed by 5 bases and the J gene end by 1 base; junction bases not matched to a gene: 2. The CDR3 nucleotides are TGTGCCAGCAGTAATAGCGGGAGGAACACCGGGGAGCTGTTTTTT. It encodes CASSNSGRNTGELFF.

This chain connects TRBV27 to TRBJ2-5; 7 bases agree with TRBD1. Germline CDR1 and CDR2: MNHEY and SMNVEV (reference sequence). The CDR3 has 14 amino acids. V lost 5 bases and J lost 5; bases outside the gene matches: 8. The CDR3 bases are TGTGCCAGCAGTCCATACAGGGGTGCGGAGACCCAGTACTTC. It encodes CASSPYRGAETQYF.

The V gene is TRBV2, the J gene TRBJ2-2; D might be TRBD2 (6 bases). Germline values: CDR1 SNHLY, CDR2 FYNNEI. V was clipped by 8 bases and J by 4 bases, with 17 bases between them. The CDR3 extends over 15 amino acids. The CDR3 loop is CASSEGLGGTGELFF. CDR3 in DNA: TGTGCCAGCTCAGAGGGGCTGGGGGGCACCGGGGAGCTGTTTTTT. Filled out from reference TRBV2 and TRBJ2-2, the complete variable domain reads EPEVTQTPSHQVTQMGQEVILRCVPISNHLYFYWYRQILGQKVEFLVSFYNNEISEKSEIFDDQFSVERPDGSNFTLKIRSTKLEDSAMYFCASSEGLGGTGELFFGEGSRLTVL.

The genes are TRBV11-3 and TRBJ2-3; TRBD1 is a possible D gene (6 bases). CDR1 and CDR2 from the germline V gene are SGHNT and YENEEA. Trimming removed 5 bases at V and 1 base at J, with 19 bases between. The CDR3 contains 17 residues. CDR3 nucleotides: TGTGCCAGCAGCCCCCGGACACAGGGCGGTGGCACAGATACGCAGTATTTT. It translates to CASSPRTQGGGTDTQYF. The full variable domain, in which reference TRBV11-3 and TRBJ2-3 provide the parts outside the CDR3, is EAGVVQSPRYKIIEKKQPVAFWCNPISGHNTLYWYLQNLGQGPELLIRYENEEAVDDSQLPKDRFSAERLKGVDSTLKIQPAELGDSAVYLCASSPRTQGGGTDTQYFGPGTRLTVL.

About this clone itself: An end of the junction differs from the germline gene, which may be a read error. This sequence joins TRBV7-7 and TRBJ2-7, with 7 bases lining up with TRBD2. This CDR3 is built from 15 residues. Germline V gives CDR1 SSHAT, CDR2 FNYEAQ (reference sequence). CDR3 bases: TGTGCTAGCAGCTTAGCCCCTAGCGGAGCCTACGAGCAGTACTTC. Translated: CASSLAPSGAYEQYF.

The gene calls are TRBV10-3 and TRBJ2-7, with 8 bases aligning to TRBD1. Germline CDR1 reads ENHRY; CDR2 reads SYGVKD. This CDR3 has 13 residues. V was pared by 7 bases and J by 3 bases, with 5 bases of the junction left unmatched. In DNA, the CDR3 is TGTGCCATCAACCTGGGGACAGGCTACGAGCAGTACTTC. This gives the protein CAINLGTGYEQYF.

This clone was detected only a few times. The chain couples TRBV11-1 to TRBJ2-2; tentative D call: TRBD1 (6 bases). Germline V gene lookup returns CDR1 SGHAT and CDR2 FQDESV (reference sequence). The CDR3 runs to 16 residues. V lost 2 bases, J lost 3 bases, and 13 bases lay in between. The CDR3 loop reads CASSLRRGSDTGELFF. As DNA, the CDR3 is TGTGCCAGCAGCTTACGCAGGGGCTCTGACACCGGGGAGCTGTTTTTT.

The V call is TRBV28, the J call TRBJ2-7; 8 bases match TRBD1. Germline CDR1 and CDR2: MDHEN and SYDVKM. With 5 bases clipped from V and 6 bases from J, the junction kept 6 bases outside the gene matches. This CDR3 comprises 13 residues. The DNA of the CDR3 is TGTGCCAGCAGTCTTACCGGGACAGGCGAGCAGTACTTC. Its protein product is CASSLTGTGEQYF.

V gene TRBV6-5 combines with J gene TRBJ1-1; D perhaps matches TRBD1 (5 bases). V lost 6 bases, J lost 5 bases, and 10 bases lay in between. The CDR3 has 12 residues. CDR1 is MNHEY, CDR2 SVGAGI, per germline. This CDR3 reads CASSQGLTEAFF. Here the CDR3 DNA reads TGTGCCAGCAGCCAGGGTTTGACTGAAGCTTTCTTT.

The rearrangement joins TRBV5-4 to TRBJ2-3, with 10 bases fitting TRBD2. Losses at the gene ends were 4 bases for V and 5 bases for J; bases not matched to a gene: 4. The V gene's germline CDR1 is SGHNT and CDR2 YYREEE (reference sequence). The length of the CDR3 is 14 residues. The CDR3 loop is CASSLAGAGDTQYF. CDR3 nucleotide sequence: TGTGCCAGCAGCCTAGCGGGAGCAGGAGATACGCAGTATTTT.

The chain carries TRBV10-3 and TRBJ1-2; D may be TRBD1 (5 bases). Germline assignment: CDR1 ENHRY and CDR2 SYGVKD. Trimming cost V 7 bases and J 6 bases, with 9 bases left between them. The CDR3 is 11 amino acids. CDR3 sequence: CAITGNNGYTF. The CDR3 DNA reads as TGTGCCATCACAGGGAACAATGGCTACACCTTC.

The chain uses TRBV7-2 and TRBJ1-5; TRBD1 is a possible D gene (6 bases). The CDR3 is 16 amino acids. V lost 6 bases to trimming and J lost 2 bases, with 17 bases between them. The germline CDR1 and CDR2 sequences are SGHTA and FQGNSA. CDR3 in DNA: TGTGCCAGCAGTCAAAGCGCCAGGGGAGGCAATCAGCCCCAGCATTTT. Translation gives CASSQSARGGNQPQHF.

This chain connects TRBV30 to TRBJ2-3; D gene unclear. Trimming left V 0 bases short and J 2 bases short, with 12 bases between. CDR1 is GTSNPN, CDR2 SVGIG, per germline (reference sequence). This CDR3 contains 15 residues. CDR3 loop: CAWSVLAVATDTQYF. CDR3 nucleotides: TGTGCCTGGAGTGTACTGGCGGTTGCCACAGATACGCAGTATTTT.

This chain connects TRBV10-3 to TRBJ1-2; perhaps TRBD1 as D (6 bases). With 7 bases removed from V and 1 base from J, the gap between germline ends came to 16 bases. Germline V gene sequence: CDR1 ENHRY, CDR2 SYGVKD. CDR3 length equals 15 residues. CDR3 bases: TGTGCCATCATGTCCGGACAGAACTTTAACTATGGCTACACCTTC. This sequence encodes CAIMSGQNFNYGYTF.

The rearrangement uses TRBV27 and TRBJ2-7; the match to TRBD2 covers 11 bases. After removal of 5 bases from V and 1 base from J, the junction contained 7 bases not matched to a gene. The length of the CDR3 is 16 residues. The germline V gene has CDR1 MNHEY and CDR2 SMNVEV (reference sequence). CDR3: CASSPNSGGDSYEQYF. In nucleotides, the CDR3 is TGTGCCAGCAGTCCCAATAGCGGGGGGGATTCCTACGAGCAGTACTTC.

This chain connects TRBV11-1 to TRBJ2-7, with 8 bases matching TRBD1. V trimming: 1 base; J trimming: 2 bases; junction bases outside the gene matches: 10. In germline, CDR1 is SGHAT, CDR2 FQDESV (reference sequence). The CDR3 has 17 residues. CDR3 sequence (DNA): TGTGCCAGCAGCTTAGAAGGTTGGGCAGGGGGCCCCTACGAGCAGTACTTC. The encoded protein is CASSLEGWAGGPYEQYF.

V gene TRBV28 combines with J gene TRBJ2-3; D is perhaps TRBD2 (6 bases). Per the germline V gene, CDR1 is MDHEN and CDR2 is SYDVKM. The V gene lost 3 bases and the J gene lost 1 base, with 8 bases spanning the gap. The length of the CDR3 is 14 residues. The CDR3: CASSFGEGTDTQYF. CDR3 DNA sequence: TGTGCCAGCAGTTTCGGGGAGGGCACAGATACGCAGTATTTT.

The V gene is TRBV10-2, the J gene TRBJ2-1; 7 nucleotides align to TRBD2. The CDR3 is made up of 15 amino acids. The junction had 10 bases not matched to a gene; V was cut back by 9 bases and J by 2 bases. Germline values: CDR1 WSHSY, CDR2 SAAADI. The CDR3 DNA follows: TGCGCCAGTGGCAGGAGCGGGGCCGCCTACAATGAGCAGTTCTTC. Its protein product is CASGRSGAAYNEQFF.

This clone was detected only once. The chain combines TRBV28 with TRBJ1-5; possibly TRBD1 for D (5 bases). Germline CDR1 and CDR2: MDHEN and SYDVKM. CDR3 length equals 16 residues. Trimming took off 5 bases at V and 4 bases at J, with 18 bases between the two ends. DNA for the CDR3: TGTGCCAGCAGTCCCCCAGGGTCTTTTGGGAATCAGCCCCAGCATTTT. As protein: CASSPPGSFGNQPQHF.